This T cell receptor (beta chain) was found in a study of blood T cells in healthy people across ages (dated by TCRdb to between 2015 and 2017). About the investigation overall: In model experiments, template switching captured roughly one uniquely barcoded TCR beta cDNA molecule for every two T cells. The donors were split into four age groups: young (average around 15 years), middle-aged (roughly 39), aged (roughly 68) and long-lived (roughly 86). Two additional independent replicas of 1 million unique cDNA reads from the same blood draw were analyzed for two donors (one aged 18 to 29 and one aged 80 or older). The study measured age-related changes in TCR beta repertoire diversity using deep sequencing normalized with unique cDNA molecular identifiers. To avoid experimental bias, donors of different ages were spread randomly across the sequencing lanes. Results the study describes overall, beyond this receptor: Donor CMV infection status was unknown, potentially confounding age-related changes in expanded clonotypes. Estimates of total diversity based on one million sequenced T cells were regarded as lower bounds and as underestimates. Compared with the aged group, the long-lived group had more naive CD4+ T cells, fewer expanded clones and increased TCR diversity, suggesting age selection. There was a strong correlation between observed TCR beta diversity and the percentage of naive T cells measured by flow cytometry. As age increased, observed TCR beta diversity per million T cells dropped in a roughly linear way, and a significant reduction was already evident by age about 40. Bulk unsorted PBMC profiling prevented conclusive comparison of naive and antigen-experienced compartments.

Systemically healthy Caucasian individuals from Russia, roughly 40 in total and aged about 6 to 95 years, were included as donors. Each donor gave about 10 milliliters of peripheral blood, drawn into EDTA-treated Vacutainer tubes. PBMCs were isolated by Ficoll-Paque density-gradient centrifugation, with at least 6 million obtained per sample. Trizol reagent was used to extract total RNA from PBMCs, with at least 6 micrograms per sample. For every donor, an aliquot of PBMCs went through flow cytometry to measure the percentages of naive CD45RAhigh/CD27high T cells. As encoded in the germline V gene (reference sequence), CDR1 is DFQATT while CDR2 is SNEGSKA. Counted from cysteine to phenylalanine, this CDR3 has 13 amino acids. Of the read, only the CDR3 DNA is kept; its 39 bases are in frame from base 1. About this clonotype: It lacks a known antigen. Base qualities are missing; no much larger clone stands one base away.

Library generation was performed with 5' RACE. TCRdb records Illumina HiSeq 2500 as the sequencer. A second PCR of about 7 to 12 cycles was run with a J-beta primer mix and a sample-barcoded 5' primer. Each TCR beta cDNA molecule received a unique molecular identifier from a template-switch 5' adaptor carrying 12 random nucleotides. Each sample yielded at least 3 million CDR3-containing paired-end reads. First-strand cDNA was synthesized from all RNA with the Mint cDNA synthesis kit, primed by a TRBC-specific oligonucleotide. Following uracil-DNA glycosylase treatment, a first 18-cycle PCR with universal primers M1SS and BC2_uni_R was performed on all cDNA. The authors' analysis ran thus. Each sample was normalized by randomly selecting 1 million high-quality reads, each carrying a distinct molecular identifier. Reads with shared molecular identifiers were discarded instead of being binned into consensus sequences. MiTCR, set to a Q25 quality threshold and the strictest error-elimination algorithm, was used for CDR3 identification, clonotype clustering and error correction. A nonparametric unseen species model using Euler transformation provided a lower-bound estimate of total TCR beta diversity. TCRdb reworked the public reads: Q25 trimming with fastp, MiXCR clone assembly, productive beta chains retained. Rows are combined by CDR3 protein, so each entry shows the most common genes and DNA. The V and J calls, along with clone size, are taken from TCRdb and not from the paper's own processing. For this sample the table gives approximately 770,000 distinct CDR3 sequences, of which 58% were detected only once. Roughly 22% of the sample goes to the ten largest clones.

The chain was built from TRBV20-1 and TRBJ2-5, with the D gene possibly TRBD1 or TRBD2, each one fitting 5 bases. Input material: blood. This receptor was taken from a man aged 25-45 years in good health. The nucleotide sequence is TGCAGCGCCTACTCTTGGGACCGGGAGACCCAGTACTTC. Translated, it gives CSAYSWDRETQYF.